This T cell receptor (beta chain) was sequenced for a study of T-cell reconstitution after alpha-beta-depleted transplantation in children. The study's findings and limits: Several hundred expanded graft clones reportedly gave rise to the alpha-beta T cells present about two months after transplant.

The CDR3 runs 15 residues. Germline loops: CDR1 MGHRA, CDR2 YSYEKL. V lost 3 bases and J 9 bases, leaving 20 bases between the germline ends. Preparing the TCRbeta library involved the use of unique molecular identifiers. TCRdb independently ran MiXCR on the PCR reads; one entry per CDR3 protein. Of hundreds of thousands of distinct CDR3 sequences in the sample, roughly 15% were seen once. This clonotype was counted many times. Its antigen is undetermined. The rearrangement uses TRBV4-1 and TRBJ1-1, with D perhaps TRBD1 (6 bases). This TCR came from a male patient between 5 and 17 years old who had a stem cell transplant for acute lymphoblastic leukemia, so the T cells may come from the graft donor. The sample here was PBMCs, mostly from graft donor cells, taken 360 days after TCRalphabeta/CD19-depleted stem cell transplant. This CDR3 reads CASSQLGGGRAKAFF. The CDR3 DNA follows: TGCGCCAGCAGCCAGCTGGGAGGGGGACGGGCTAAAGCTTTCTTT.